The following is a T cell receptor beta chain sequence with its context. In the source study's methods: Reference gene primer amplification yielded estimated nucleated cell counts. Measured with immunoSEQ multiplex PCR; TCRdb has only the in-frame clones, and not every one. V and J calls and clone size are copied from that table; D and trimming were computed from the DNA. The table records fewer than 150,000 clones, roughly 79% of them present only once. This record belongs to a study of blood T cell repertoires in COVID-19. Study context: Samples taken during acute and convalescent COVID-19 were collected in the United States, Italy and Spain. From T cells, B-cell-depleted T cells, or PBMCs came the material, which was cDNA or gDNA.

CDR3 length equals 14 residues. Trimming took 0 bases from V and 7 from J, leaving 12 bases between them. CDR1 is LNHNV, CDR2 YYDKDF, per germline (reference sequence). The sequenced sample was peripheral blood. The receptor was derived from a human donor in a cohort sampled during active COVID-19. The chain joins TRBV15 to TRBJ1-1; maybe TRBD1 (6 bases). CDR3 sequence: CATSREGGVSEAFF. The DNA for the CDR3 is TGTGCCACCAGCAGAGAAGGGGGAGTAAGTGAAGCTTTCTTT.